The rows below give T cell receptor beta chains drawn from one sample of a study of Graves' ophthalmopathy and Graves' hyperthyroidism. TCRdb reanalysed the multiplex PCR reads using MiXCR and keeps one entry per CDR3 protein. The sample has approximately 480,000 distinct CDR3 sequences, roughly 14% seen once; the top ten hold approximately 9.8%. Sequencing was performed on blood. Receptors originate from a young woman with Graves' ophthalmopathy. CDR3s include the opening cysteine and the closing phenylalanine or tryptophan. The D gene is left open where the match is weak. Size values are once, few and many counts, or a class for expanded clones, and some rows have none.

clone size,J gene,V gene,D gene,CDR3 DNA,CDR3 protein
many,TRBJ1-3,TRBV30,NA,TGTGCCTGGATAATAGCTCCCGGGACCATATATTTT,CAWIIAPGTIYF
NA,TRBJ2-7,TRBV3-1,TRBD1,TGTGCCAGCGGAACCGGGACAGGGACTCTCGAGCAGTACTTC,CASGTGTGTLEQYF
NA,TRBJ2-7,TRBV12-3/TRBV12-4,NA,TGTGCCAGCAGTCGATTCGTGAAGCAGTACTTC,CASSRFVKQYF
many,TRBJ2-7,TRBV20-1,NA,TGCAGTGCTAGAGATCTACACGAGCAGTACTTC,CSARDLHEQYF
many,TRBJ2-7,TRBV7-3,TRBD1,TGTGCCAGCAGCTCCTCGGGACAGGGATTCGACGAGCAGTACTTC,CASSSSGQGFDEQYF
many,TRBJ2-7,TRBV29-1,NA,TGCAGCGCAAGACACGGTTCCAACGAGCAGTACTTC,CSARHGSNEQYF
many,TRBJ2-7,TRBV20-1,TRBD2,TGCAGTGCGCAGCGGGATCTTTCCTACGAGCAGTACTTC,CSAQRDLSYEQYF
many,TRBJ2-2,TRBV6-2/TRBV6-3,TRBD2,TGTGCCAGCAGTTACCGGACTAGCGTTTTCACCGGGGAGCTGTTTTTT,CASSYRTSVFTGELFF
many,TRBJ1-1,TRBV2,NA,TGTGCCAGCAGCGACAAAACTAGGGGGACTGAAGCTTTCTTT,CASSDKTRGTEAFF
NA,TRBJ2-2,TRBV6-1,TRBD2,TGTGCCAGCAGTGAAGAGCGGGACCCCAAGAACACCGGGGAGCTGTTTTTT,CASSEERDPKNTGELFF
NA,TRBJ2-5,TRBV18,NA,TGTGCCAGCTCACCTCACCAGGGGCACACCCAAGAGACCCAGTACTTC,CASSPHQGHTQETQYF
many,TRBJ1-3,TRBV7-9,NA,TGTGCCAGCAGCCCCGACGGAAGAAACACCATATATTTT,CASSPDGRNTIYF
many,TRBJ1-1,TRBV6-1,NA,TGTGCCAGCAGTGAAGGGGATCGCGCTGAAGCTTTCTTT,CASSEGDRAEAFF
many,TRBJ1-5,TRBV19,NA,TGTGCCAGTACCAGCGGGGGAAGAAGCAATCAGCCCCAGCATTTT,CASTSGGRSNQPQHF
NA,TRBJ1-2,TRBV19,NA,TGTGCCAGTAGCGCCGGGCTGGGAGCTAACTATGGCTACACCTTC,CASSAGLGANYGYTF
many,TRBJ1-1,TRBV6-1,NA,TGTGCCAGCCTAACAGGTGGCGGAAGGAACACTGAAGCTTTCTTT,CASLTGGGRNTEAFF
few,TRBJ1-6,TRBV27,NA,TGTGCCAGCAGCCGAGCCCCGGTGCCCAATTCACCCCTCCACTTT,CASSRAPVPNSPLHF